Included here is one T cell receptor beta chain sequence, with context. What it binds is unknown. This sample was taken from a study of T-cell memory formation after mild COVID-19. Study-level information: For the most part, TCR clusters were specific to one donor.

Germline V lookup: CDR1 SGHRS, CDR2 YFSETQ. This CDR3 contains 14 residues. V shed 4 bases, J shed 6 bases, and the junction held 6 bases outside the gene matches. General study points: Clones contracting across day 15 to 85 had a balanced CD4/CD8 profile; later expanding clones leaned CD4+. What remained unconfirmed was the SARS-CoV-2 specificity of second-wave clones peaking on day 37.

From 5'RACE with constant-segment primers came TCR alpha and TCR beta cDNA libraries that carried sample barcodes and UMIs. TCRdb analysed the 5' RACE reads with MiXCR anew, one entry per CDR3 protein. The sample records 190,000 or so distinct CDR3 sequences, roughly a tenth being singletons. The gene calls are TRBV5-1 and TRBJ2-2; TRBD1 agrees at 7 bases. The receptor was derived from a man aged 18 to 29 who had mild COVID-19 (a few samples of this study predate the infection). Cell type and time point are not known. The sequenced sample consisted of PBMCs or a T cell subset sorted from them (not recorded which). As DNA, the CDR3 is TGCGCCAGCAGCAATAGACAGGGCTCCGGGGAGCTGTTTTTT. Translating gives CASSNRQGSGELFF.